A selection of T cell receptor beta chains follows, all from one sample in a study of regulatory dendritic cells for organ transplantation. Some clones are missing from TCRdb's copy, which holds only in-frame ones; the method was immunoSEQ multiplex PCR. Among roughly 28,000 clones, about four fifths were seen once, and the ten largest hold 0.1%. Source material: naive CD4+ T cells from blood. These receptors all stem from a human donor in good health. The CDR3 runs from the conserved cysteine through the conserved F or W. D genes are given only for firm matches. For some rows the clone size is stated as once, few or many, or as a class when expanded; others skip it.

>-|TRBV6-5|TRBJ1-3|-
TGTGCCACCAAACCCGGGTACTTGTCTGGAAACACCATATATTTT
CATKPGYLSGNTIYF
>-|TRBV6-6|TRBJ1-5|-
TGTGCCAGCACCTCAGGCAACGGCAATCAGCCCCAGCATTTT
CASTSGNGNQPQHF
>TRBD2|TRBV11-1|TRBJ2-2|-
TGTGCCAGTCAAGGGACTAGCACCGGGGAGCTGTTTTTT
CASQGTSTGELFF
>TRBD2|TRBV13|TRBJ2-3|-
TGTGCCAGCAGCTTAACTCGGGGGGTAACAGATACGCAGTATTTT
CASSLTRGVTDTQYF
>-|TRBV5-1|TRBJ2-3|-
TGCGCCAGCAGCTTGTTGGCAGGTGATGGGGATACGCAGTATTTT
CASSLLAGDGDTQYF
>TRBD1|TRBV18|TRBJ2-4|once
TGTGCCAGCTCACGAATGGACAGGGGGCTGATATCCAAAAACATTCAGTACTTC
CASSRMDRGLISKNIQYF
>-|TRBV7-4|TRBJ1-1|-
TGTGCCAGCAGACCGGACAAGGGTGGCAAGGCTTTCTTT
CASRPDKGGKAFF
>-|TRBV11-2|TRBJ2-1|few
TGTGCCAGCAGCTCCTTGGAGGGCTACAATGAGCAGTTCTTC
CASSSLEGYNEQFF
>TRBD1|TRBV5-1|TRBJ1-6|-
TGCGCCAGCAGCTTGGGGCAGGGGGAGTCACCCCTCCACTTT
CASSLGQGESPLHF
>TRBD1|TRBV10-3|TRBJ2-5|-
TGTGCCACCCGACAGGGGGCTCTTCTAGAGACCCAGTACTTC
CATRQGALLETQYF
>-|TRBV2|TRBJ1-3|-
TGTGCCACCACCGAGACTGCTGGAAACACCATATATTTT
CATTETAGNTIYF